This is a list of T cell receptor beta chains from one sample in a study of T cell changes during pregnancy in multiple sclerosis. TCRdb's copy holds only in-frame clones and misses some; the assay was immunoSEQ multiplex PCR. The sample shows over 25,000 clones, 89% of them seen only once. The source material was CD8+ T cells from peripheral blood mononuclear cells, sampled in the second trimester of pregnancy. Receptors were obtained from a female donor with multiple sclerosis, enrolled in a pregnancy study. The CDR3 runs from the conserved cysteine through the conserved F or W. D genes are given only for firm matches. Some rows have no size entry. The others give once, few or many, or a class for an expanded clone.

V	D	J	size	length	CDR3
TRBV6-5	TRBD1	TRBJ2-7	.	14	CASSFQGVGYEQYF
TRBV19	.	TRBJ1-5	.	18	CASSIDPLARGIGQPQHF
TRBV15	TRBD1	TRBJ2-7	.	13	CATSRDRGHEQYF
TRBV11-2	.	TRBJ1-1	.	14	CASSRLQGYTEAFF
TRBV29-1	.	TRBJ2-3	.	13	CSVEDLRGGTQYF
TRBV27	.	TRBJ2-3	.	13	CASGSRSTDTQYF
TRBV19	.	TRBJ1-1	.	16	CASSGDRDIKDGEAFF
TRBV27	.	TRBJ2-3	.	13	CAIGTFPTDTQYF
TRBV7-9	TRBD1	TRBJ1-4	.	13	CASSPGGNEKLFF
TRBV9	TRBD2	TRBJ2-3	.	16	CASSESSGRVTDTQYF
TRBV27	.	TRBJ1-1	few	13	CASSLGRATEAFF
TRBV15	.	TRBJ2-1	once	13	CATSRVPGNEQFF
TRBV27	TRBD2	TRBJ2-1	.	14	CASGSGGTYNEQFF
TRBV11-2	.	TRBJ2-1	.	15	CASSSKEDSYNEQFF
TRBV20-1	.	TRBJ1-1	.	11	CSATVNTEAFF
TRBV19	.	TRBJ1-1	.	13	CASSISPNTEAFF
TRBV25-1	TRBD2	TRBJ2-1	.	14	CASREGGYYNEQFF